There are many counts of the clone carrying this TCR beta chain. Its antigen is still unknown. Researchers made TCR beta libraries by using iRepertoire HTBI primers and running Arm-PCR on CDR3 regions. TCRdb processed the multiplex PCR reads anew with MiXCR; each CDR3 protein has one entry. The top ten hold just over 20% of the sample, which has 380,000 or so distinct CDR3 sequences, around 15% seen once. This sample was included in a study of regulatory T cells in long-lasting Graves disease. Overall study results and limits: Lower TCR diversity characterized persistent Graves' patients relative to newly diagnosed patients. Public clonotype sharing was higher in persistent than newly diagnosed patients.

The time point was: newly diagnosed GD, antithyroid drugs for less than 3 months. PBMCs provided the RNA from which the TCR library was made. The sample was also linked to a second study, of T cells in Graves' hyperthyroidism and ophthalmopathy. That work contributes: Patients aged 18 to 65 had newly diagnosed hyperthyroidism lasting under 2 months.

This clonotype was obtained from a woman under 30 with Graves disease. The sample consisted of peripheral blood mononuclear cells (PBMCs), taken at new diagnosis, from a patient treated with antithyroid drugs.

The CDR3 region has the DNA TGTGCCAGCAGCAATCGACAGCGACGGTTAGCTTTCTTT. Protein: CASSNRQRRLAFF. J is TRBJ1-1 and V is TRBV7-9, with D possibly being TRBD1 (5 bases). V was trimmed by 5 bases and J by 10 bases, leaving 17 bases between them. The CDR3 is 13 residues long. Germline CDR1 reads SEHNR; CDR2 reads FQNEAQ (reference sequence).